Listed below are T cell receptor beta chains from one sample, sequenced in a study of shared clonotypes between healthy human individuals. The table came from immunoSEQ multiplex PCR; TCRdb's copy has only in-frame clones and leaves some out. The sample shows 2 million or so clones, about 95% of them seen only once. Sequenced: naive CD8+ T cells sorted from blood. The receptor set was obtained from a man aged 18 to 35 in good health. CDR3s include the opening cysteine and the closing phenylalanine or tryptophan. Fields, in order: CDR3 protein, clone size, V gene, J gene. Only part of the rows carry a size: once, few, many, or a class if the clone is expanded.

CDR3aa: CASSFSGGADTQYF; abundance: .; v_gene: TRBV7-7; j_gene: TRBJ2-3
CDR3aa: CASSFPFSGANVLTF; abundance: once; v_gene: TRBV5-6; j_gene: TRBJ2-6
CDR3aa: CASSLVTNTDTQYF; abundance: .; v_gene: TRBV7-8; j_gene: TRBJ2-3
CDR3aa: CASRKGLAGNDHEQYF; abundance: once; v_gene: TRBV6-6; j_gene: TRBJ2-7
CDR3aa: CASSQDYPGVYEQYF; abundance: .; v_gene: TRBV4-1; j_gene: TRBJ2-7
CDR3aa: CASSVVGANTGELFF; abundance: .; v_gene: TRBV9; j_gene: TRBJ2-2
CDR3aa: CASSLAGRDNEQFF; abundance: .; v_gene: TRBV5-4; j_gene: TRBJ2-1
CDR3aa: CASSPGLAGGASYNEQFF; abundance: .; v_gene: TRBV11-1; j_gene: TRBJ2-1
CDR3aa: CASSHGVGREGLYSNQPQHF; abundance: .; v_gene: TRBV7-7; j_gene: TRBJ1-5
CDR3aa: CASSLGGRDQETQYF; abundance: .; v_gene: TRBV11-2; j_gene: TRBJ2-5
CDR3aa: CASSLTLRDYEQYF; abundance: .; v_gene: TRBV11-2; j_gene: TRBJ2-7
CDR3aa: CASSAFGAYEQYF; abundance: .; v_gene: TRBV7-2; j_gene: TRBJ2-7
CDR3aa: CASSSGLAGAYEQYF; abundance: .; v_gene: TRBV7-9; j_gene: TRBJ2-7
CDR3aa: CASSYSSWQGLDEQYF; abundance: .; v_gene: TRBV6-5; j_gene: TRBJ2-7
CDR3aa: CASSGTETADEQYF; abundance: .; v_gene: TRBV4-1; j_gene: TRBJ2-7
CDR3aa: CASKTGSSYNEQFF; abundance: .; v_gene: TRBV27; j_gene: TRBJ2-1
CDR3aa: CASGGGQETQYF; abundance: .; v_gene: TRBV5-4; j_gene: TRBJ2-5
CDR3aa: CASSAGLAGALYNEQFF; abundance: .; v_gene: TRBV7-8; j_gene: TRBJ2-1
CDR3aa: CASSPPRGVNTEAFF; abundance: .; v_gene: TRBV25-1; j_gene: TRBJ1-1
CDR3aa: CASSNDRDQPQHF; abundance: .; v_gene: TRBV7-9; j_gene: TRBJ1-5
CDR3aa: CASSERRHCRGMSQPQHF; abundance: .; v_gene: TRBV21-1; j_gene: TRBJ1-5
CDR3aa: CASSEGHEGNF; abundance: .; v_gene: TRBV6-1; j_gene: TRBJ2-5
CDR3aa: CASNEGGAYYEQYF; abundance: .; v_gene: TRBV2; j_gene: TRBJ2-7
CDR3aa: CASSLVEGGLYSLQETQYF; abundance: .; v_gene: TRBV11-2; j_gene: TRBJ2-5
CDR3aa: CASSQAHRENTGELFF; abundance: .; v_gene: TRBV4-1; j_gene: TRBJ2-2